This TCR beta chain was sequenced for a study of cytotoxic CD8 clonotypes in ibrutinib-treated CLL. Libraries were prepared by immunoSEQ multiplex PCR; TCRdb keeps only in-frame clonotypes and omits some of them. The table includes 60,000 to 65,000 clones, approximately 62% detected once. V lost 2 bases, J lost 7 bases, and 12 bases lay in between. The CDR3 is 14 amino acids. Germline V gene data show CDR1 as SGHAT and CDR2 as FQNNGV. Material: PBMCs, obtained after 12 months of ibrutinib treatment. The origin of this receptor is a human donor with chronic lymphocytic leukemia. V gene TRBV11-2 combines with J gene TRBJ2-1; D possibly corresponds to TRBD1 (6 bases). The CDR3 nucleotides are TGTGCCAGCAGCTTACAGGGGTCTGGGAATGAGCAGTTCTTC. Translated: CASSLQGSGNEQFF.